This TCR beta chain is from a study of Graves' ophthalmopathy and Graves' hyperthyroidism. The study, taken as a whole, reports: Ophthalmopathy progression cases were predicted by the model with 60% to 71% sensitivity and about 72% specificity.

V lost 2 bases, J lost 3 bases, and 8 bases lay in between. CDR1 and CDR2 from the germline V gene are MNHEY and SVGEGT. The CDR3 is 13 residues long. RNA transcripts served as template for amplifying TCR beta CDR3 sequences. In the first round, RT-PCR was carried out with HTBI primers, and a multiplex PCR formed the second round. Each CDR3 protein is one row after TCRdb ran MiXCR on the multiplex PCR reads. In the table there are some 520,000 distinct CDR3 sequences, approximately 15% of which are singletons. This clonotype appeared many times. Its antigen is as yet unknown. This could be a read error, since a much larger clone is one nucleotide away. Ophthalmopathy cases showed moderate-to-severe activity, scoring CAS ≥3 and NOSPECS ≥4, with duration under 3 months. As diagnostic evidence, clinical symptoms, serum thyroxine, TRAb, thyroid ultrasound and orbital computed tomography were relied upon. What supplied the PBMCs was about 9.1 ml of fresh peripheral blood.

This chain uses TRBV6-2 or TRBV6-3 with TRBJ2-7; no reliable D call. The receptor was derived from a woman between 25 and 40 years old with Graves' ophthalmopathy. The sequenced sample consisted of blood. CDR3 sequence reads: CASSYNPDYEQYF. The CDR3 DNA reads as TGTGCCAGCAGTTACAACCCCGACTACGAGCAGTACTTC.